What follows are 16 T cell receptor beta chains derived from one specimen sequenced in a study of blood T cell repertoires in COVID-19. Using immunoSEQ multiplex PCR, the repertoire was profiled, and TCRdb retains in-frame clones only, with some absent. The sample lists about 60,000 clones, around nine tenths occurring once. Material: peripheral blood. Receptors were obtained from a woman aged 60-75 years with active COVID-19.

DNA for the CDR3: TGTGCCAGCAGCTTAGTGAGGCAAGAGCAGTTCTTC. Translating gives CASSLVRQEQFF. The chain employs TRBV7-8 and TRBJ2-1, with no clear D. The V and J ends lost 1 base and 10 bases respectively, with 8 bases between them. CDR1 is SGHVS, CDR2 FQNEAQ, per germline. The CDR3 is 12 amino acids.

The chain has TRBV5-1 and TRBJ2-5; a possible D gene is TRBD2 (7 bases). Germline V gene sequence: CDR1 SGHRS, CDR2 YFSETQ. The CDR3 is 14 amino acids. The V gene lost 0 bases and the J gene lost 7 bases, with 13 bases spanning the gap. CDR3 DNA sequence: TGCGCCAGCAGCTTGGAGGCGGGGGCTAGGACCCAGTACTTC. Protein product: CASSLEAGARTQYF.

V usage is TRBV6-5 and J usage is TRBJ2-7; 12 nucleotides agree with TRBD2. After removal of 5 bases from V and 3 bases from J, the junction contained 5 bases not matched to a gene. Germline CDR1 and CDR2: MNHEY and SVGAGI. This CDR3 has 15 amino acids. CDR3 in DNA: TGTGCCAGCAGTCCTCGACTAGCGGGGGTCTACGAGCAGTACTTC. Encoded protein: CASSPRLAGVYEQYF.

The genes are TRBV3-1 (or the pseudogene TRBV3-2) and TRBJ2-5, with D possibly being TRBD1 (5 bases). The CDR3 totals 14 residues. In germline, CDR1 is LGHDT, CDR2 YNNKEL (reference sequence). Deletions cut 1 base from V and 7 bases from J, with 13 bases between. The CDR3 DNA reads TGTGCCAGCAGCCAAGGTCAGGGCCAGGGGACCCAGTACTTC. Translated, it gives CASSQGQGQGTQYF.

The rearrangement joins TRBV28 to TRBJ1-2; no definite D call. Trimming left V 3 bases short and J 3 bases short, with 8 bases between. The CDR3 covers 13 residues. CDR1 MDHEN and CDR2 SYDVKM come from the germline V gene. CDR3 sequence (DNA): TGTGCCAGCAGTTTTAACAGCCACTATGGCTACACCTTC. It specifies CASSFNSHYGYTF.

The rearrangement links TRBV6-2 or TRBV6-3 to TRBJ1-6; D is ambiguous. This CDR3 comprises 14 residues. Germline CDR1 is MNHEY and CDR2 is SVGEGT. V was clipped by 5 bases and J by 6 bases, with 11 bases between them. The DNA of the CDR3 is TGTGCCAGCAGTCGACCAAGCGCTAATTCACCCCTCCACTTT. Amino acid sequence: CASSRPSANSPLHF.

The chain is built from TRBV7-8 and TRBJ2-7; 9 bases map to TRBD1. The CDR3 spans 16 residues. Germline V gene lookup returns CDR1 SGHVS and CDR2 FQNEAQ. V lost 5 bases, J lost 8 bases, and 16 bases stayed unmatched. The CDR3 sequence is CASSLTGGAQDSQQYF. In DNA, the CDR3 is TGTGCCAGCAGCCTGACAGGGGGTGCCCAAGACTCGCAGCAGTACTTC. The full variable domain, with the rest looked up from reference TRBV7-8 and TRBJ2-7, is GAGVSQSPRYKVAKRGQDVALRCDPISGHVSLFWYQQALGQGPEFLTYFQNEAQLDKSGLPSDRFFAERPEGSVSTLKIQRTQQEDSAVYLCASSLTGGAQDSQQYFGPGTRLTVT.

This chain joins TRBV4-3 and TRBJ2-7; 10 bases align to TRBD2. The germline gives CDR1 LGHNA, CDR2 YSLEER. The CDR3 is made up of 17 amino acids. V was pared by 1 base and J by 5 bases, with 11 bases of the junction left unmatched. The CDR3 protein is CASSQGSGAGGRDEQYF. DNA for the CDR3: TGCGCCAGCAGCCAAGGAAGTGGAGCGGGGGGGCGGGACGAGCAGTACTTC.

This sequence joins TRBV19 and TRBJ1-5; 10 bases map to TRBD1. CDR3 length: 15 residues. The germline V gene has CDR1 LNHDA and CDR2 SQIVND (reference sequence). The junction had 5 bases not matched to a gene; V was cut back by 4 bases and J by 5 bases. The CDR3 here is CASSTGQGPYQPQHF. The CDR3 region has the DNA TGTGCCAGTAGTACGGGACAGGGGCCGTATCAGCCCCAGCATTTT.

The CDR3 sequence is CASRRQGGSEQFF. The CDR3 coding sequence is TGTGCCAGCAGGAGACAGGGGGGGAGTGAGCAGTTCTTC. The chain combines TRBV3-1 (or the pseudogene TRBV3-2) with TRBJ2-1, with 9 bases that match TRBD1. The CDR3 consists of 13 residues. Germline-derived CDR1 and CDR2 are LGHDT and YNNKEL (reference sequence). The J segment lost 9 bases and the V segment lost 6 bases, leaving 6 bases of the junction unmatched.

The CDR3 here is CASSQDFADPYEQYF. Written as DNA, the CDR3 is TGTGCCAGCAGCCAAGACTTCGCAGATCCCTACGAGCAGTACTTC. The chain has TRBV3-1 (or the pseudogene TRBV3-2) and TRBJ2-7; D is unclear. The CDR3 has 15 amino acids. Germline CDR1 LGHDT, CDR2 YNNKEL (reference sequence). V shed 0 bases and J shed 2 bases, with 11 bases lying between them.

A single count supports this clone. The chain has TRBV7-2 and TRBJ2-2, with a possible D match to TRBD1 (6 bases). The CDR3 is 16 residues long. Germline CDR1 reads SGHTA; CDR2 reads FQGNSA. V lost 3 bases, J lost 2 bases, and 13 bases lay in between. The CDR3 region is CASSLGRTVNTGELFF. As DNA, the CDR3 is TGTGCCAGCAGCTTGGGAAGGACAGTTAACACCGGGGAGCTGTTTTTT.

The chain links TRBV6-6 to TRBJ2-2, with 8 bases aligning to TRBD1. The germline V gene has CDR1 MNHNY and CDR2 SVGAGI (reference sequence). Trimming at V came to 6 bases and at J to 1 base, leaving 4 bases not matched to a gene. The CDR3 has 15 residues. The CDR3 sequence: CASRRDRRNTGELFF. CDR3 DNA sequence: TGTGCCAGCAGGCGGGACAGGAGGAACACCGGGGAGCTGTTTTTT.

V is TRBV30 and J is TRBJ1-3; tentatively, D is TRBD1 (5 bases). CDR1 is GTSNPN and CDR2 is SVGIG in the germline V gene (reference sequence). CDR3 length: 16 residues. The V end lost 2 bases, the J end lost 2 bases, and 16 bases lay between the germline ends. The CDR3 here is CAWSTGTPKAGNTIYF. CDR3 coding DNA: TGTGCCTGGAGTACTGGGACTCCCAAGGCTGGAAACACCATATATTTT. Filled out from reference TRBV30 and TRBJ1-3, the complete variable domain reads SQTIHQWPATLVQPVGSPLSLECTVEGTSNPNLYWYRQAAGRGLQLLFYSVGIGQISSEVPQNLSASRPQDRQFILSSKKLLLSDSGFYLCAWSTGTPKAGNTIYFGEGSWLTVV.

The chain uses TRBV7-2 and TRBJ2-3; 12 nucleotides line up with TRBD1. V was pared by 4 bases and J by 6 bases, with 17 bases of the junction left unmatched. In germline, CDR1 is SGHTA, CDR2 FQGNSA. The CDR3 has 19 amino acids. The CDR3 sequence: CASSSPASSRDRGLDTQYF. In DNA, the CDR3 is TGTGCCAGCAGCTCGCCTGCCTCATCCCGGGACAGGGGGCTTGATACGCAGTATTTT.

V is TRBV11-2 and J is TRBJ2-5, with TRBD2 matching 7 bases. After removal of 6 bases from V and 3 bases from J, the junction contained 4 bases not matched to a gene. Germline V CDR1 and CDR2: SGHAT, FQNNGV. The CDR3 has 13 residues. The CDR3 bases are TGTGCCAGCAGTCGGACTAGAAAAGAGACCCAGTACTTC. Protein: CASSRTRKETQYF. Filled out from reference TRBV11-2 and TRBJ2-5, the complete variable domain reads EAGVAQSPRYKIIEKRQSVAFWCNPISGHATLYWYQQILGQGPKLLIQFQNNGVVDDSQLPKDRFSAERLKGVDSTLKIQPAKLEDSAVYLCASSRTRKETQYFGPGTRLLVL.